This note documents a single TCR beta chain sequence. Its antigen is unknown. The data stem from a study of vaccination effects on CD4 cells after COVID-19. Study in general: BNT162b2 vaccine or mRNA-1273 vaccine was given to participants in two doses.

Germline CDR1 SGHRS, CDR2 YFSETQ. The CDR3 is 14 residues long. After removal of 4 bases from V and 1 base from J, the junction contained 4 bases not matched to a gene. Profiled with immunoSEQ multiplex PCR; TCRdb holds only in-frame clones, not every one. The table records under 85,000 clones, around 76% of them present only once. Before sequencing, viral peptide pools were used by the ViraFEST assay to expand antigen-specific CD4+ T cells. Culturing for 10 to 11 days preceded CD4+ T cell isolation. Wells of a few million PBMC each were grown with about 9.8 IU/ml IL-2 and approximately 10 ug/ml peptides.

The chain couples TRBV5-1 to TRBJ1-1, with 7 nucleotides matching TRBD1. This specimen consisted of CD4+ T cells from PBMCs cultured with HCoV-229E spike peptides, obtained before COVID-19 vaccination. The source is a human donor who received a COVID-19 vaccine. CDR3 loop: CASSREGANTEAFF. The DNA for the CDR3 is TGCGCCAGCAGCAGGGAGGGGGCGAACACTGAAGCTTTCTTT.